Only a few counts were recorded for the clone carrying this TCR beta chain. PCR involved 60 Vbeta and 13 Jbeta primers. Clones were read by immunoSEQ multiplex PCR, and TCRdb kept only the in-frame ones, dropping some. In the table there are about 110,000 clones, roughly four fifths of which are singletons. The data were taken from a study of cytomegalovirus exposure and HLA in healthy donors. With 1 base removed from V and 5 bases from J, the gap between germline ends came to 17 bases. Per germline, CDR1 SQVTM and CDR2 ANQGSEA. This CDR3 spans 15 amino acids. Sequencing used PBMCs. J is TRBJ1-2 and V is TRBV29-1; D is ambiguous. The TCR sequence derives from a woman aged 25 to 39 in good health and CMV-seronegative. This CDR3 reads CSVEGGNLGSYGYTF. The CDR3 coding sequence is TGCAGCGTTGAAGGAGGCAACCTGGGTTCTTATGGCTACACCTTC.